This TCR beta chain is from a study of T cells in Graves' hyperthyroidism and ophthalmopathy. It was RNA transcripts that yielded the amplified TCR beta CDR3 regions. Initially, a first-round RT-PCR of the TCR CDR3 employed the HTBI primer set. TCRdb independently ran MiXCR on the multiplex PCR reads; one entry per CDR3 protein. The profile shows approximately 870,000 distinct CDR3 sequences, 38% of them singletons. Germline V CDR1 and CDR2: SGHDT, YYEEEE. The V gene lost 3 bases and the J gene lost 10 bases, with 19 bases spanning the gap. The CDR3 is 14 amino acids. The sample taken for sequencing was blood. The TCR was taken from a man between 18 and 35 years old with Graves' hyperthyroidism. The rearrangement joins TRBV5-6 to TRBJ1-1; D not certain. CDR3 in DNA: TGTGCCAGCAGCTCCGGTGGTACTCGTTCACGAGCTTTCTTT. Translation: CASSSGGTRSRAFF.